One and the same sample provided the 14 T cell receptor beta chains below, sequenced in a study of T cell responses to AZD1222 COVID-19 vaccine. Profiling relied on immunoSEQ multiplex PCR, and the TCRdb table lists in-frame clones only, not all of them. The sample yields approximately 190,000 clones, approximately 90% seen once. The sample consisted of peripheral blood, taken on day 0 of AZD1222 vaccination. These receptors came from an adult in good health.

The chain employs TRBV3-1 (or the pseudogene TRBV3-2) and TRBJ2-5; TRBD1 agrees at 8 bases. Germline-derived CDR1 and CDR2 are LGHDT and YNNKEL (reference sequence). V was clipped by 3 bases and J by 5 bases; unmatched bases: 5. There are 14 residues in the CDR3. The chain's CDR3 is CASSQDRAKETQYF. The CDR3 nucleotides are TGTGCCAGCAGCCAGGACAGGGCGAAGGAGACCCAGTACTTC.

The gene calls are TRBV12-3 or TRBV12-4 and TRBJ2-7; D is possibly TRBD1 (6 bases). The CDR3 covers 13 residues. Trimming left V 4 bases short and J 7 bases short, with 14 bases between. CDR3 loop: CASSSPGVREQYF. The CDR3 DNA reads TGTGCCAGCAGTTCGCCAGGGGTTAGGGAGCAGTACTTC.

V usage is TRBV28 and J usage is TRBJ2-6; D gene unclear. CDR1 is MDHEN, CDR2 SYDVKM, per germline. This CDR3 region has 17 residues. V was cut by 3 bases and J by 0 bases, with 12 bases left in between. The CDR3 nucleotides read TGTGCCAGCAGTTTTGGTGGCGAGTTCTCTGGGGCCAACGTCCTGACTTTC. The encoded protein is CASSFGGEFSGANVLTF.

The chain combines TRBV6-2 or TRBV6-3 with TRBJ1-2, with D uncertain. Germline assignment: CDR1 MNHEY and CDR2 SVGEGT. Trimming stripped 0 bases from V and 8 bases from J, with 13 bases between. CDR3 length equals 14 residues. The CDR3 is CASSYSERARGYTF. The CDR3 DNA sequence: TGTGCCAGCAGTTACTCTGAGAGGGCGAGAGGCTACACCTTC.

The chain employs TRBV5-5 and TRBJ2-7, with 7 bases identical to TRBD1. V was pared by 0 bases and J by 2 bases, with 11 bases of the junction left unmatched. Germline V gene lookup returns CDR1 SGHKS and CDR2 YYEKEE (reference sequence). The CDR3 is made up of 17 amino acids. The CDR3 protein is CASSLVPGQTPTYEQYF. The CDR3 DNA is TGTGCCAGCAGCTTGGTCCCGGGACAGACCCCAACCTACGAGCAGTACTTC.

CDR3 DNA: TGTGCCAGCAGCTTATTCGGGAGCCCAGATACGCAGTATTTT. The encoded protein is CASSLFGSPDTQYF. The J gene is TRBJ2-3, the V gene TRBV5-5; possibly TRBD2 for D (6 bases). The CDR3 sequence is 14 residues long. V dropped 2 bases and J dropped 4 bases, with 11 bases sitting between them. CDR1 SGHKS and CDR2 YYEKEE come from the germline V gene (reference sequence).

The genes are TRBV5-1 and TRBJ1-2, with D tentatively TRBD1 (5 bases). The CDR3 sequence is 14 residues long. V was pared by 0 bases and J by 8 bases, with 14 bases between. Germline assignment: CDR1 SGHRS and CDR2 YFSETQ. The CDR3 spells CASSLDQGRLGYTF. CDR3 coding DNA: TGCGCCAGCAGCTTGGACCAGGGCCGCTTGGGCTACACCTTC.

The CDR3 DNA reads TGTGCCAGCAGCCAAGCAGGGAGAGAATATGGCTACACCTTC. It codes for CASSQAGREYGYTF. The rearrangement links TRBV3-1 (or the pseudogene TRBV3-2) to TRBJ1-2, with a weak D call TRBD1 (5 bases). The CDR3 has 14 amino acids. With 1 base removed from V and 5 bases from J, the gap between germline ends came to 11 bases. Germline lookup yields CDR1 LGHDT and CDR2 YNNKEL (reference sequence).

The V and J genes are TRBV3-1 (or the pseudogene TRBV3-2) and TRBJ2-7; D is possibly TRBD1 or TRBD2 (5 bases each). Per the germline V gene, CDR1 is LGHDT and CDR2 is YNNKEL (reference sequence). The CDR3 length is 15 residues. V was trimmed by 7 bases and J by 2 bases, leaving 18 bases between them. CDR3 amino acids: CASNPPGPYTYEQYF. The CDR3 coding sequence is TGTGCCAGCAACCCTCCGGGACCCTATACCTACGAGCAGTACTTC.

J is TRBJ2-7 and V is TRBV7-9; unclear D gene. Per the germline V gene, CDR1 is SEHNR and CDR2 is FQNEAQ (reference sequence). The CDR3 is made up of 16 amino acids. With 4 bases removed from V and 0 bases from J, the gap between germline ends came to 16 bases. CDR3: CASSSDLDRYSYEQYF. The CDR3 DNA reads as TGTGCCAGCAGCTCGGACCTGGACCGGTACTCCTACGAGCAGTACTTC.

The chain has TRBV6-2 or TRBV6-3 and TRBJ1-5; TRBD1 matches at 9 bases. J lost 7 bases, V lost 5 bases, and 9 bases had no gene match. This CDR3 spans 15 amino acids. The germline V gene has CDR1 MNHEY and CDR2 SVGEGT. In DNA, the CDR3 is TGTGCCAGCAGTGGCAGACAGGGGGTAGGACAGCCCCAGCATTTT. This codes for CASSGRQGVGQPQHF.

This chain uses TRBV15 with TRBJ1-5; the match to TRBD1 covers 8 bases. V was pared by 0 bases and J by 6 bases, with 4 bases of the junction left unmatched. The V gene's germline CDR1 is LNHNV and CDR2 YYDKDF (reference sequence). The CDR3 runs to 15 residues. The chain's CDR3 is CATSRDGQGAQPQHF. The CDR3 nucleotides read TGTGCCACCAGCAGAGATGGTCAGGGGGCTCAGCCCCAGCATTTT.

The chain recombines TRBV23-1 with TRBJ2-2; D unresolved. TRBV23-1 is annotated as an ORF whose role is uncertain. This CDR3 has 18 amino acids. Trimming removed 6 bases from V and 4 bases from J, with 24 bases in between. The DNA for the CDR3 is TGCGCCAGCAGGAAATCAATTTCCCGGGCTTCGGCCACCGGGGAGCTGTTTTTT. Translation gives CASRKSISRASATGELFF.

This sequence joins TRBV9 and TRBJ2-3; D remains unclear. Germline CDR1 is SGDLS and CDR2 is YYNGEE. The CDR3 loop spans 16 amino acids. The V end lost 0 bases, the J end lost 3 bases, and 14 bases lay between the germline ends. CDR3 residues: CASSVGSSLGTDTQYF. CDR3 DNA: TGTGCCAGCAGCGTAGGCTCAAGTTTAGGAACAGATACGCAGTATTTT.